This T cell receptor (beta chain) was identified during a study of post-analysis software for immune sequencing data. The CDR3 loop spans 16 amino acids. V was clipped by 2 bases and J by 2 bases, with 16 bases between them. From germline, CDR1 is MNHEY and CDR2 SVGAGI. Findings and limits, study-wide: Included in a set of five TRBV segments more frequent in patients than controls were TRBV5-6, TRBV5-1 and TRBV20-1.

Unique molecular identifiers had been added to the TCR beta cDNA libraries. TCRdb ran MiXCR on the PCR reads and lists one entry per CDR3 protein. Of about 540,000 distinct CDR3 sequences listed, 30% to 40% are singletons. Sample share makes this clonotype medium-sized. The antigen remains unidentified. The specimen sequenced was blood. This chain uses TRBV6-5 with TRBJ2-7; weak D call: TRBD1 (5 bases). The sequence was collected from a girl aged 2-17 years with multiple sclerosis. The DNA of the CDR3 is TGTGCCAGCAGTTACCCTGGGGCAGGGTCAGCCTACGAGCAGTACTTC. This translates into CASSYPGAGSAYEQYF.